The 13 T cell receptor beta chains listed next were all sequenced from one sample in a study of T cells expressing NK-cell markers. Reanalyzing the 5' RACE reads, TCRdb keeps one entry per CDR3 protein, without DNA. Its table lists fewer than 400,000 distinct CDR3 sequences. The specimen was blood T cells: a sorted CD56 or NKG2C T cell subset, CD4+ or CD8+ T cells, or bulk PBMC T cells (not recorded which). All receptors derive from a woman in her 50s in good health.

This chain connects TRBV12-3 or TRBV12-4 to TRBJ2-1. The CDR3 has 12 amino acids. The CDR3 region is CASSFVGMEQFF.

The V gene is TRBV7-9, the J gene TRBJ1-1; absent DNA, TCRdb's TRBD1 call cannot be checked. CDR1 is SEHNR and CDR2 is FQNEAQ in the germline V gene (reference sequence). CDR3 size: 14 residues. The CDR3 is CASSLRAPYTEAFF.

The chain couples TRBV2 to TRBJ2-1; the TCRdb D gene call, TRBD2, has no DNA to confirm it. The CDR3 spans 17 residues. The V gene's germline CDR1 is SNHLY and CDR2 FYNNEI. The CDR3 loop reads CASSEALLAGVYNEQFF.

The chain is built from TRBV25-1 and TRBJ1-2; TCRdb's D gene call, TRBD1, goes unchecked for lack of DNA. This CDR3 region has 12 residues. In germline, CDR1 is MGHDK, CDR2 SYGVNS. The CDR3 here is CASGTTGSGYTF.

V usage is TRBV5-1 and J usage is TRBJ1-4. Germline V gene lookup returns CDR1 SGHRS and CDR2 YFSETQ. The length of the CDR3 is 15 residues. CDR3: CASRAKGGTNEKLFF.

The chain couples TRBV5-1 to TRBJ2-1; there is no DNA to check the TCRdb D call of TRBD1. Germline-derived CDR1 and CDR2 are SGHRS and YFSETQ. The CDR3 is 13 residues long. The CDR3 protein is CASSIDRDYEQFF.

V gene TRBV20-1 combines with J gene TRBJ1-5; TCRdb's D call of TRBD1 is untestable without DNA. The CDR3 sequence is 13 residues long. Germline V gives CDR1 DFQATT, CDR2 SNEGSKA (reference sequence). The CDR3 loop reads CSARIEGYEPQHF.

The chain employs TRBV14 and TRBJ2-3. Per the germline V gene, CDR1 is SGHDN and CDR2 is FVKESK. This CDR3 contains 16 residues. The chain's CDR3 is CASSPQLPRPTDTQYF.

This rearrangement joins TRBV18 to TRBJ1-1; the D call from TCRdb, TRBD1, cannot be confirmed without DNA. This CDR3 is 13 amino acids long. The germline gives CDR1 KGHSH, CDR2 LQKENI. CDR3 protein: CASSRTGINEAFF. The full variable domain, with the rest looked up from reference TRBV18 and TRBJ1-1, is NAGVMQNPRHLVRRRGQEARLRCSPMKGHSHVYWYRQLPEEGLKFMVYLQKENIIDESGMPKERFSAEFPKEGPSILRIQQVVRGDSAAYFCASSRTGINEAFFGQGTRLTVV.

This chain links TRBV7-3 with TRBJ2-1; TCRdb reports TRBD1, a call that lacks DNA to check it against. CDR1 is SGHTA and CDR2 is FQGTGA in the germline V gene. The CDR3 loop spans 13 amino acids. The chain's CDR3 is CASSPYGANEQFF.

This chain connects TRBV6-6 to TRBJ1-1; absent DNA, TCRdb's TRBD1 call cannot be checked. CDR3 length: 13 amino acids. Germline V gene data show CDR1 as MNHNY and CDR2 as SVGAGI (reference sequence). The CDR3 loop is CASSQQGETEAFF.

This chain connects TRBV27 to TRBJ2-3; the D call from TCRdb, TRBD1, cannot be confirmed without DNA. There are 14 residues in the CDR3. Looked up from germline, CDR1 is MNHEY and CDR2 is SMNVEV (reference sequence). This chain's CDR3 is CASRGTDSTDTQYF.

The V and J genes are TRBV20-1 and TRBJ1-6. Germline loops: CDR1 DFQATT, CDR2 SNEGSKA (reference sequence). The CDR3 sequence is 13 residues long. The CDR3 is CSAQLGLTSPLHF.